This TCR beta chain was recovered during a study of PD-1 blockade in mismatch repair-deficient tumors. Time point here: roughly 11-day in vitro stimulation with candidate neoantigen peptide 6. Germline CDR1 and CDR2: MDHEN and SYDVKM. V was pared by 5 bases and J by 8 bases, with 4 bases of the junction left unmatched. CDR3 size: 12 residues. In regard to this clone: Its antigen remains unknown.

The table came from immunoSEQ multiplex PCR; TCRdb's copy has only in-frame clones and leaves some out. This table has about 14,000 clones, about 88% appearing once. The specimen was cells cultured in vitro, collected from a patient treated with pembrolizumab. The rearrangement uses TRBV28 and TRBJ2-3; 7 bases line up with TRBD1. The sequence derives from an adult with mismatch repair-deficient cancer. The CDR3 nucleotides read TGTGCCAGCAGTACAGGGGTGGGTACGCAGTATTTT. Translation: CASSTGVGTQYF.